The source of this T cell receptor beta chain is a study of response to subunit inactivated influenza vaccine. Only a few counts were recorded for this clonotype. The V and J ends lost 1 base and 0 bases respectively, with 4 bases between them. This CDR3 is built from 15 residues. Germline V gene sequence: CDR1 MGHDK, CDR2 SYGVNS. TCRdb re-analysed the RT-PCR reads in MiXCR, keeping a single row per CDR3 protein. The table records about 500,000 distinct CDR3 sequences, 16% of them present only once. This receptor was identified in a man in his fifties or sixties who received an inactivated influenza vaccine. This specimen was CD4+ T cells sorted from PBMCs, taken roughly 24 months after vaccination. The V gene is TRBV25-1, the J gene TRBJ2-6; D is undetermined. CDR3 in amino acids: CASSESSSGANVLTF. CDR3 in DNA: TGTGCCAGCAGTGAATCCTCCTCTGGGGCCAACGTCCTGACTTTC.